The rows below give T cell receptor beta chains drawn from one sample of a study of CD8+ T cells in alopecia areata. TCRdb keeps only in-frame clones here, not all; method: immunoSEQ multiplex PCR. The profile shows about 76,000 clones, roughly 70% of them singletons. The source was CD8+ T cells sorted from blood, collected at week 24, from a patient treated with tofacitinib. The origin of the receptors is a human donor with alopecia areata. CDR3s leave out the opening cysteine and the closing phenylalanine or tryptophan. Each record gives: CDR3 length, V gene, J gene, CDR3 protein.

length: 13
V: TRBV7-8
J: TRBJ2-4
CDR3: ASSLGSGAKNIQY

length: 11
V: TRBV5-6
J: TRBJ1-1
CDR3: ASSLGGVAEAF

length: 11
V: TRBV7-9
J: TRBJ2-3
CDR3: ASSLVSTDTQY

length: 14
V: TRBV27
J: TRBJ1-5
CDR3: ASSLTPQQGNQPQH

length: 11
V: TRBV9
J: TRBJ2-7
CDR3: ASSPVPSYEQY

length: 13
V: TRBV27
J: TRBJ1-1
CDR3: ASSPSLGAATEAF

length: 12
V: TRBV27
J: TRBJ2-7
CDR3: ASRSDKSSYEQY

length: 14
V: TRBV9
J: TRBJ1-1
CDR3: ASSVGWTGLNTEAF

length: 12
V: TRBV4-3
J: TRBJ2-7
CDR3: ASSQENIRSEQY

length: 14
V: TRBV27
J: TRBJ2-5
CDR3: ASSFRPDRFLETQY

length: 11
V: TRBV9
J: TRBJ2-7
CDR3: ASSAVNEGEQY

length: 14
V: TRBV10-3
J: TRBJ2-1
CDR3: AISVAGRGSYNEQF

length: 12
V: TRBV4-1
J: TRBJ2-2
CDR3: ASSLLLGFRELF

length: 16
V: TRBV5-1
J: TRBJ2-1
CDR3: ASSLRAGEASGFNEQF

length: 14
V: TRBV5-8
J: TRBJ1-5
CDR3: ASRLTGEASNQPQH